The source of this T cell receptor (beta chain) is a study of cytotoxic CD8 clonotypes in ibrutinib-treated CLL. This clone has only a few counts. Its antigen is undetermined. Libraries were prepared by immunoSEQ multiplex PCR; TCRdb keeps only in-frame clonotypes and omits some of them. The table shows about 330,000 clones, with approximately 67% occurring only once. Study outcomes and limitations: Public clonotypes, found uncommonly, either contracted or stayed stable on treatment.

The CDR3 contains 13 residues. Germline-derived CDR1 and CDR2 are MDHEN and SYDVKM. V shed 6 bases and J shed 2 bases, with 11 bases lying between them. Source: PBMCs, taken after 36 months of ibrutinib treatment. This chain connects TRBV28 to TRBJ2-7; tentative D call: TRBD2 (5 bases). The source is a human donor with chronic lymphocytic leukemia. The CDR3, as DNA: TGTGCCAGCAGACAGCGGATAACCTACGAGCAGTACTTC. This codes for CASRQRITYEQYF.